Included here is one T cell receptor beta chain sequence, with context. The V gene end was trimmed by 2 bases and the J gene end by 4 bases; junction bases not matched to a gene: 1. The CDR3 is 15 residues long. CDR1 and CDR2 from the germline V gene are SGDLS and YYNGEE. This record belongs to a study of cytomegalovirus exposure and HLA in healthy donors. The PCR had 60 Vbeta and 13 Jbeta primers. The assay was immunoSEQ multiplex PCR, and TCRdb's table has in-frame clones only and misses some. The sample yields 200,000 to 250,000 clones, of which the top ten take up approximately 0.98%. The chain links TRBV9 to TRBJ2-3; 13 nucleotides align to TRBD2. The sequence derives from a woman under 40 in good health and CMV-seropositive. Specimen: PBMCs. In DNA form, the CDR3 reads TGTGCCAGCAGCGTTGGACTAGCGGGAGCAGATACGCAGTATTTT. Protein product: CASSVGLAGADTQYF. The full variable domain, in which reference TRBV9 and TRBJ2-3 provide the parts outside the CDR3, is DSGVTQTPKHLITATGQRVTLRCSPRSGDLSVYWYQQSLDQGLQFLIQYYNGEERAKGNILERFSAQQFPDLHSELNLSSLELGDSALYFCASSVGLAGADTQYFGPGTRLTVL.